This T cell receptor delta chain was sequenced during a study of gamma-delta chains in newborns, infants, children. Study-wide background: Microbial exposure reportedly drives polyclonal innate γδ T cell expansion after birth.

CDR1 and CDR2 (germline): NSMFDY, ISSIKDK. The V segment lost 3 bases and the J segment 4 bases; nucleotides outside the gene matches: 4. The CDR3 spans 15 residues. TCRdb reapplied CATT to the reads. The sample carries under 2,500 delta-chain clones, roughly 0.99% recorded once. This clone appeared a few times. The mismatch at residue 9 between this DNA's translation and the TCRdb protein of a much larger clone likely reflects a read error; the protein shown is translated from the DNA. The chain has TRAV29/DV5 and TRDJ2; 12 positions match TRDD3. This TCR was sampled from a child who was a newborn, infant or young child, either healthy, febrile or measles-vaccinated (not recorded which). The sequencing sample was made of blood. The CDR3 loop reads CAATYWGIQTAQLFF. CDR3 nucleotide sequence: TGTGCAGCAACGTACTGGGGGATACAGACAGCACAACTCTTCTTT.